The 26 T cell receptor beta chains below all came from one sample that was sequenced in a study of blood T cells in healthy people across ages. A second PCR, run for about 6 to 11 cycles, used a sample-barcoded 5' primer plus a J-beta primer mix. One entry per CDR3 protein results from TCRdb running MiXCR on the 5' RACE reads. The repertoire includes around 1,800,000 distinct CDR3 sequences, around 40% of them detected once, and 20% to 25% sits in the top ten. Sequencing was carried out using blood. All receptors derive from a human donor in good health.

This sequence joins TRBV7-2 and TRBJ2-1; 7 bases align to TRBD1. The CDR3 consists of 13 residues. The germline gives CDR1 SGHTA, CDR2 FQGNSA. V gave up 5 bases and J gave up 10 bases; unmatched junction bases: 8. CDR3 DNA sequence: TGTGCCAGCAGCGCCCAAACAGGGGACGAGCAGTTCTTC. This sequence encodes CASSAQTGDEQFF.

The chain combines TRBV20-1 with TRBJ2-7; 11 nucleotides match TRBD2. This CDR3 has 13 amino acids. CDR1 is DFQATT, CDR2 SNEGSKA, per germline (reference sequence). The ends lost 5 bases at V and 2 bases at J; junction bases unmatched: 2. The DNA for the CDR3 is TGCAGTGCTTATAGCGGGGGGGCCTACGAGCAGTACTTC. This sequence encodes CSAYSGGAYEQYF.

This clonotype is a singleton in its sample. With a much larger clone just one base away, this may be a read error. This chain uses TRBV28 with TRBJ1-2; 10 nucleotides align to TRBD1. The V segment lost 11 bases and the J segment 2 bases; nucleotides outside the gene matches: 5. The CDR3 spans 13 residues. Per the germline V gene, CDR1 is MDHEN and CDR2 is SYDVKM. CDR3 region: CAARQGANYGYTF. The CDR3 DNA reads TGTGCCGCCCGACAGGGGGCCAACTATGGCTACACCTTC.

The V and J genes are TRBV4-2 and TRBJ1-1; TRBD1 is a possible D gene (6 bases). This CDR3 comprises 14 residues. Trimming took off 2 bases at V and 4 bases at J, with 11 bases between the two ends. Germline V gives CDR1 LGHNA, CDR2 YNFKEQ. The CDR3 loop reads CASSQILGGTEAFF. CDR3 sequence (DNA): TGTGCCAGCAGCCAAATACTAGGGGGCACTGAAGCTTTCTTT.

V is TRBV12-3 or TRBV12-4 and J is TRBJ2-3; perhaps TRBD2 as D (6 bases). V was pared by 7 bases and J by 0 bases, with 14 bases between. CDR3 length: 15 residues. The CDR3 DNA is TGTGCCAGCACCCCGGGACTGACTAGCACAGATACGCAGTATTTT. Its translation is CASTPGLTSTDTQYF.

This chain joins TRBV4-1 and TRBJ1-2; 7 bases are a match to TRBD1. Looked up from germline, CDR1 is MGHRA and CDR2 is YSYEKL. The CDR3 sequence is 16 residues long. V was pared by 0 bases and J by 1 base, with 5 bases of the junction left unmatched. The DNA of the CDR3 is TGCGCCAGCAGCCAAGAGAACAGGGGATTTAACTATGGCTACACCTTC. Translated: CASSQENRGFNYGYTF.

There are a few counts of this clonotype. J is TRBJ1-5 and V is TRBV6-5; 7 bases map to TRBD1. The CDR3 has 16 amino acids. Per the germline V gene, CDR1 is MNHEY and CDR2 is SVGAGI. V was pared by 0 bases and J by 0 bases, with 2 bases of the junction left unmatched. As DNA, the CDR3 is TGTGCCAGCAGTTACTCGGGGACAGATAGCAATCAGCCCCAGCATTTT. Amino acid sequence: CASSYSGTDSNQPQHF.

Comments on this clonotype: A junction boundary mismatches the germline segment, possibly from a read error. The chain carries TRBV4-1 and TRBJ2-3; D is unresolved. This CDR3 has 15 amino acids. The germline V gene has CDR1 MGHRA and CDR2 YSYEKL. CDR3 sequence (DNA): TGCGCCAGCAGCCGCTTACGGCTCAGCATAGATACGCAGTATTTT. Its protein is CASSRLRLSIDTQYF.

The J gene is TRBJ2-3, the V gene TRBV7-2; tentatively, D is TRBD1 (5 bases). CDR3 length: 12 residues. Germline CDR1 and CDR2: SGHTA and FQGNSA. Trimming removed 4 bases from V and 9 bases from J, with 11 bases in between. The CDR3 protein is CASSSRQRTQYF. The CDR3 nucleotides read TGTGCCAGCAGCTCCCGACAGAGAACGCAGTATTTT. Complete variable domain (other parts from reference TRBV7-2 and TRBJ2-3): GAGVSQSPSNKVTEKGKDVELRCDPISGHTALYWYRQSLGQGLEFLIYFQGNSAPDKSGLPSDRFSAERTGGSVSTLTIQRTQQEDSAVYLCASSSRQRTQYFGPGTRLTVL.

This clonotype was seen a few times. The chain recombines TRBV10-3 with TRBJ2-2; TRBD2 agrees at 13 bases. This CDR3 spans 18 amino acids. The germline CDR1 and CDR2 sequences are ENHRY and SYGVKD. Trimming removed 0 bases from V and 0 bases from J; junction bases left unmatched: 1. The CDR3 protein is CAISESGTSGANTGELFF. For the CDR3, the DNA is TGTGCCATCAGTGAGTCCGGGACTAGCGGGGCGAACACCGGGGAGCTGTTTTTT.

This clonotype was recorded a few times. The chain uses TRBV12-3 or TRBV12-4 and TRBJ2-5; D is possibly TRBD2 (6 bases). V lost 6 bases to trimming and J lost 5 bases, with 22 bases between them. The CDR3 sequence is 16 residues long. The CDR3 DNA is TGTGCCAGCAGCCTCAAGTGGTGGCAGGGAGGTGAGACCCAGTACTTC. It translates to CASSLKWWQGGETQYF.

This clonotype showed up just a few times. This chain connects TRBV28 to TRBJ2-7; 7 bases agree with TRBD2. There are 15 residues in the CDR3. V lost 3 bases, J lost 0 bases, and 5 bases stayed unmatched. From germline, CDR1 is MDHEN and CDR2 SYDVKM. The CDR3 is CASSFVRGVSYEQYF. In nucleotides, the CDR3 is TGTGCCAGCAGTTTCGTTCGGGGGGTCTCCTACGAGCAGTACTTC.

This chain links TRBV20-1 with TRBJ2-1; TRBD2 matches at 10 bases. V shed 2 bases and J 9 bases; nucleotides not matched to a gene: 10. The germline V gene has CDR1 DFQATT and CDR2 SNEGSKA (reference sequence). The CDR3 is made up of 15 amino acids. This chain's CDR3 is CSARFGSGGASEQFF. CDR3 coding DNA: TGCAGTGCTAGATTTGGGAGCGGGGGGGCCAGTGAGCAGTTCTTC.

The chain employs TRBV6-5 and TRBJ2-4; D possibly uses TRBD1 or TRBD2 (5 bases each). The end of the DNA fits TRBJ2-7 better, so the J call may be wrong. The CDR3 extends over 15 amino acids. The germline V gene has CDR1 MNHEY and CDR2 SVGAGI. The CDR3 region is CASSYSTGAFYEQYF. The CDR3 nucleotides read TGTGCCAGCAGTTACTCGACCGGGGCGTTCTACGAGCAGTACTTC.

The J gene is TRBJ1-1, the V gene TRBV20-1; D may be TRBD1 (6 bases). The germline CDR1 and CDR2 sequences are DFQATT and SNEGSKA (reference sequence). V shed 0 bases and J shed 10 bases, with 21 bases lying between them. The CDR3 spans 15 residues. The CDR3 sequence: CSARDFANRRGGAFF. DNA of the CDR3: TGCAGTGCTAGAGATTTCGCCAATCGAAGAGGGGGAGCTTTCTTT.

This clonotype occurred a few times. The chain combines TRBV6-5 with TRBJ2-2, with TRBD2 matching over 11 bases. CDR3 length: 17 residues. V shed 1 base and J 4 bases; nucleotides not matched to a gene: 5. Germline assignment: CDR1 MNHEY and CDR2 SVGAGI. The CDR3 DNA reads as TGTGCCAGCAGTTACTATCTAGCGGGGGGACTCACCGGGGAGCTGTTTTTT. As protein: CASSYYLAGGLTGELFF.

The sample holds a few counts of this clonotype. This rearrangement joins TRBV7-2 to TRBJ1-1; D not resolved. The CDR3 runs 14 residues. Trimming took 3 bases from V and 1 from J, leaving 9 bases between them. Germline values: CDR1 SGHTA, CDR2 FQGNSA. Here the CDR3 reads CASSFLEGNTEAFF. CDR3 in DNA: TGTGCCAGCAGCTTTTTAGAAGGGAACACTGAAGCTTTCTTT.

The rearrangement joins TRBV2 to TRBJ1-6; D gene ambiguous. V shed 7 bases and J shed 5 bases, with 9 bases lying between them. This CDR3 has 13 amino acids. Germline V gives CDR1 SNHLY, CDR2 FYNNEI. The CDR3 region is CASTRENNSPLHF. DNA of the CDR3: TGTGCCAGCACGCGGGAAAATAATTCACCCCTCCACTTT.

The chain is built from TRBV29-1 and TRBJ2-5, with no clear D. Germline values: CDR1 SQVTM, CDR2 ANQGSEA. Deletions cut 7 bases from V and 3 bases from J, with 12 bases between. The CDR3 length is 12 residues. CDR3 bases: TGCAGCGGCGGTCCGACGGAAGAGACCCAGTACTTC. This sequence encodes CSGGPTEETQYF.

V is TRBV5-1 and J is TRBJ2-7; 14 bases map to TRBD2. Germline V gene lookup returns CDR1 SGHRS and CDR2 YFSETQ. The CDR3 is 17 amino acids. J was trimmed by 2 bases and V by 4 bases; bases with no gene match: 8. This CDR3 reads CASSKGLAGAPPYEQYF. The CDR3 DNA reads TGCGCCAGCAGCAAGGGACTAGCGGGGGCCCCTCCCTACGAGCAGTACTTC.

The chain uses TRBV6-6 and TRBJ1-6; possibly TRBD1 for D (5 bases). From germline, CDR1 is MNHNY and CDR2 SVGAGI (reference sequence). The CDR3 length is 12 residues. The V gene lost 8 bases and the J gene lost 7 bases, with 9 bases spanning the gap. DNA for the CDR3: TGTGCCAGCCGCGGGGGGAATTCACCCCTCCACTTT. Translated: CASRGGNSPLHF.

Note on this clonotype: The junction departs from germline at one end; a sequencing error may be responsible. The gene calls are TRBV19 and TRBJ2-1, with 10 bases aligning to TRBD1. Germline CDR1 and CDR2: LNHDA and SQIVND (reference sequence). CDR3 length equals 17 residues. CDR3 residues: CASTPPWTGGNYNEQFF. The CDR3 DNA follows: TGTGCCAGTACCCCCCCATGGACAGGGGGGAACTACAACGAGCAGTTCTTC. The entire variable domain, with the rest obtained from reference TRBV19 and TRBJ2-1, is as follows: DGGITQSPKYLFRKEGQNVTLSCEQNLNHDAMYWYRQDPGQGLRLIYYSQIVNDFQKGDIAEGYSVSREKKESFPLTVTSAQKNPTAFYLCASTPPWTGGNYNEQFFGPGTRLTVL.

The chain uses TRBV10-3 and TRBJ2-5; D is undetermined. Trimming pared 4 bases from V and 4 bases from J, leaving 16 bases between. The CDR3 totals 15 residues. Germline CDR1 and CDR2: ENHRY and SYGVKD. CDR3 bases: TGTGCCATCAGTGGACCTGGGAACGAACTAGAGACCCAGTACTTC. This gives the protein CAISGPGNELETQYF.

This clonotype was counted between two and nine times. The rearrangement links TRBV7-2 to TRBJ1-1; no definite D call. Trimming removed 7 bases from V and 0 bases from J, with 9 bases in between. Germline loops: CDR1 SGHTA, CDR2 FQGNSA. This CDR3 is 13 amino acids long. CDR3 amino acids: CASKGRMNTEAFF. The DNA for the CDR3 is TGTGCCAGCAAAGGCAGGATGAACACTGAAGCTTTCTTT.

The chain couples TRBV4-1 to TRBJ1-2, with D uncertain. The germline V gene encodes CDR1 MGHRA and CDR2 YSYEKL. V lost 6 bases, J lost 4 bases, and 18 bases lay in between. The CDR3 sequence is 15 residues long. The chain's CDR3 is CASSPRIGEGYGYTF. CDR3 in DNA: TGCGCCAGCAGTCCAAGAATCGGGGAGGGCTATGGCTACACCTTC.

This rearrangement joins TRBV6-2 or TRBV6-3 to TRBJ2-2; 7 nucleotides align to TRBD1. Germline CDR1 is MNHEY and CDR2 is SVGEGT. With 2 bases clipped from V and 1 base from J, the junction kept 4 bases outside the gene matches. This CDR3 has 16 amino acids. The CDR3 sequence: CASSYRGRMNTGELFF. The CDR3 nucleotides read TGTGCCAGCAGTTACAGGGGGCGTATGAACACCGGGGAGCTGTTTTTT.